This T cell receptor (beta chain) came from a study of blood T cells in healthy people across ages. Study at large: About one barcoded beta molecule per two T cells was captured by template switching.

The study recruited healthy Caucasian donors from Russia who were aged about 6 to 100. The authors ran a second PCR of 7 to 11 cycles using a sample-barcoded 5' primer and a J-beta primer mix. TCRdb analysed the 5' RACE reads with MiXCR anew, one entry per CDR3 protein. Here the sample spans 550,000 to 600,000 distinct CDR3 sequences, approximately 30% being singletons. Findings and caveats of the study: Underestimates were what the diversity estimates from one million T cells were considered to be.

Germline V gives CDR1 SGHTA, CDR2 FQGNSA. V lost 1 base to trimming and J lost 2 bases, with 17 bases between them. This CDR3 region has 17 residues. This clonotype has just a few counts. What it binds is not known. The TCR was taken from a woman in her seventies in good health. V and J are TRBV7-2 and TRBJ2-5, with D perhaps TRBD2 (6 bases). The sequencing sample was made of blood. The DNA of the CDR3 is TGTGCCAGCAGCTTAGTTCGAGGAGGGGAATTACAAGAGACCCAGTACTTC. Translation: CASSLVRGGELQETQYF.